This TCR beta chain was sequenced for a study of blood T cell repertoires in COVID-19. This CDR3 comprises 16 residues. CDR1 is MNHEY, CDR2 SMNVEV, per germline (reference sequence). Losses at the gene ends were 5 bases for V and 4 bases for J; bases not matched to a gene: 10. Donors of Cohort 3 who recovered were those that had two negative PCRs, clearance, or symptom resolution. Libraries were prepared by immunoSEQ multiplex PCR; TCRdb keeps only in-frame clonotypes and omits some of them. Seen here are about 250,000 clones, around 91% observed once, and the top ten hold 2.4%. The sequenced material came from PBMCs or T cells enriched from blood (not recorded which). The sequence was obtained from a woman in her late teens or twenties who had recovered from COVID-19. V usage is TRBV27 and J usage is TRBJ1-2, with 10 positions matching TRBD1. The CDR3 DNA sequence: TGTGCCAGCAGTCCCCAACGACAGGGGGCAATCTATGGCTACACCTTC. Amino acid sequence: CASSPQRQGAIYGYTF.